What follows are 27 T cell receptor beta chains derived from one specimen sequenced in a study of human T cells and chemical hapten exposure. TCRdb re-called the RACE reads with MiXCR, one entry per CDR3 protein. The data show over 95,000 distinct CDR3 sequences, around 12% seen once. Time point reported: patch test 1, 2 weeks after DPC sensitization. Treatment in this sample: therapeutic diphenylcyclopropenone sensitization with weekly scalp DPC. The sequenced sample was whole blood, obtained in connection with sensitization to the hapten diphenylcyclopropenone (DPC). The receptors originated from a woman aged 40 to 49 with alopecia areata. Some clones in this sample may be carry-over from other donors' samples.

This clonotype was picked up a small number of times. V and J are TRBV12-3 or TRBV12-4 and TRBJ2-7; D possibly corresponds to TRBD2 (6 bases). CDR3 length: 15 residues. Trimming left V 1 base short and J 0 bases short, with 10 bases between. The CDR3 spells CASSLVLAHSYEQYF. The CDR3 bases are TGTGCCAGCAGTTTAGTACTAGCCCACTCCTACGAGCAGTACTTC.

The table lists this clonotype with a few counts. The chain employs TRBV21-1 and TRBJ2-7; the table's D call of TRBD1 was not tested on the DNA. TRBV21-1 is shown as a pseudogene. This CDR3 comprises 14 residues. CDR3 nucleotides: TGTGCCAGCAGCTACAGGGGGAAGACCTACGAGCAGTACTTC. It translates to CASSYRGKTYEQYF.

This clonotype showed up just a few times. V and J are TRBV9 and TRBJ1-2; 12 bases match TRBD1. The CDR3 is 16 amino acids. In germline, CDR1 is SGDLS, CDR2 YYNGEE. Germline trimming cut 5 bases from V and 8 bases from J; bases unmatched to any gene: 13. As DNA, the CDR3 is TGTGCCAGCAGTGCTACCGGGACAGGGGGCTCGAGAGGCTACACCTTC. It specifies CASSATGTGGSRGYTF.

This clonotype was observed at least ten times. The V gene is TRBV7-8, the J gene TRBJ1-2; TRBD1 is a possible D gene (5 bases). The V and J ends lost 0 bases and 13 bases respectively, with 12 bases between them. The CDR3 consists of 12 residues. Germline lookup yields CDR1 SGHVS and CDR2 FQNEAQ. The CDR3 sequence: CASSLAQGSPTF. The CDR3 coding sequence is TGTGCCAGCAGCTTAGCGCAGGGCTCCCCCACCTTC.

CDR3 sequence reads: CASSSPGSTEAFF. For the CDR3, the DNA is TGTGCCAGCTCCAGCCCAGGGAGCACTGAAGCTTTCTTT. The chain combines TRBV6-2 or TRBV6-3 with TRBJ1-1, with D perhaps matching TRBD1 (5 bases). Germline CDR1 and CDR2: MNHEY and SVGEGT. Trimming left V 8 bases short and J 4 bases short, with 14 bases between. The CDR3 consists of 13 residues.

This clonotype turned up a few times. The V gene is TRBV28, the J gene TRBJ2-7; D possibly corresponds to TRBD1 (6 bases). Trimming pared 6 bases from V and 2 bases from J, leaving 17 bases between. In germline, CDR1 is MDHEN, CDR2 SYDVKM. CDR3 length: 15 amino acids. CDR3 sequence: CASSWGQPTTYEQYF. In nucleotides, the CDR3 is TGTGCCAGCAGCTGGGGACAACCGACAACCTACGAGCAGTACTTC.

V usage is TRBV28 and J usage is TRBJ1-4, with TRBD1 as a possible D gene (6 bases). V shed 5 bases and J shed 2 bases, with 18 bases lying between them. In germline, CDR1 is MDHEN, CDR2 SYDVKM. CDR3 length: 17 amino acids. CDR3: CASSPGEAGLTNEKLFF. The CDR3 DNA is TGTGCCAGCAGTCCAGGGGAGGCTGGATTGACTAATGAAAAACTGTTTTTT. The full variable domain, rest sourced from reference TRBV28 and TRBJ1-4, is DVKVTQSSRYLVKRTGEKVFLECVQDMDHENMFWYRQDPGLGLRLIYFSYDVKMKEKGDIPEGYSVSREKKERFSLILESASTNQTSMYLCASSPGEAGLTNEKLFFGSGTQLSVL.

This clonotype has only one observation. The chain has TRBV5-1 and TRBJ1-5; 10 bases are shared with TRBD1. J gave up 4 bases and V 0 bases, and 1 base lay outside the gene matches. This CDR3 has 15 residues. Germline V gives CDR1 SGHRS, CDR2 YFSETQ. The CDR3 protein is CASSLGDRGNQPQHF. CDR3 coding DNA: TGCGCCAGCAGCTTGGGGGACAGGGGAAATCAGCCCCAGCATTTT.

At least ten counts were recorded for this clonotype. The chain employs TRBV11-2 and TRBJ2-5; TRBD2 matches 7 bases. The CDR3 covers 13 residues. Unmatched junction bases numbered 6, after V lost 7 bases and J lost 4 bases. Germline loops: CDR1 SGHAT, CDR2 FQNNGV. CDR3 bases: TGTGCCAGCACCGCGGGAGTGGGAGAGACCCAGTACTTC. It is translated as CASTAGVGETQYF.

The rearrangement links TRBV7-2 to TRBJ1-2; unclear D gene. The V gene's germline CDR1 is SGHTA and CDR2 FQGNSA. Trimming left V 7 bases short and J 5 bases short, with 17 bases between. The length of the CDR3 is 14 residues. The CDR3 bases are TGTGCCAGCACCCGCCCAGCAGGCCAGTATGGCTACACCTTC. Its translation: CASTRPAGQYGYTF.

Ten or more counts support this clonotype. V is TRBV29-1 and J is TRBJ1-5, with D possibly matching TRBD1 (5 bases). Trimming took off 4 bases at V and 6 bases at J, with 16 bases between the two ends. There are 14 residues in the CDR3. Germline loops: CDR1 SQVTM, CDR2 ANQGSEA. The CDR3 reads CSVVQGNQGQPQHF. CDR3 sequence (DNA): TGCAGCGTTGTCCAGGGAAACCAGGGTCAGCCCCAGCATTTT.

This clonotype was seen a handful of times. This chain connects TRBV5-4 to TRBJ2-2, with 9 bases matching TRBD2. The trim removed 4 bases at V and 3 bases at J, leaving 4 bases unmatched. The CDR3 runs to 15 residues. Per the germline V gene, CDR1 is SGHNT and CDR2 is YYREEE (reference sequence). This CDR3 reads CASSRLADDTGELFF. The DNA of the CDR3 is TGTGCCAGCAGCCGACTAGCGGATGACACCGGGGAGCTGTTTTTT.

This clonotype was observed a handful of times. The chain is built from TRBV9 and TRBJ1-1; the D gene is possibly TRBD1 (6 bases). Trimming left V 1 base short and J 4 bases short, with 14 bases between. This CDR3 region has 15 residues. Germline V gene lookup returns CDR1 SGDLS and CDR2 YYNGEE. CDR3 protein: CASSVQQGPSTEAFF. In DNA form, the CDR3 reads TGTGCCAGCAGCGTACAACAGGGCCCGAGCACTGAAGCTTTCTTT.

The rearrangement uses TRBV20-1 and TRBJ1-3; D is ambiguous. This CDR3 is built from 14 residues. Germline-derived CDR1 and CDR2 are DFQATT and SNEGSKA (reference sequence). Trimming stripped 3 bases from V and 0 bases from J, with 9 bases between. The CDR3 DNA reads as TGCAGTGCTAGCGGGCTGATCTCTGGAAACACCATATATTTT. It encodes CSASGLISGNTIYF.

This chain joins TRBV28 and TRBJ2-1; 9 nucleotides agree with TRBD2. The CDR3 extends over 14 amino acids. V shed 3 bases and J 7 bases; nucleotides not matched to a gene: 4. Germline V gives CDR1 MDHEN, CDR2 SYDVKM. The CDR3 loop reads CASSFPTSGNEQFF. CDR3 coding DNA: TGTGCCAGCAGTTTCCCGACTAGCGGAAATGAGCAGTTCTTC.

The CDR3 here is CASSSAAGAYRQQFF. Written as DNA, the CDR3 is TGTGCCAGCAGCTCCGCAGCGGGGGCCTACAGGCAGCAGTTCTTC. V usage is TRBV11-3 and J usage is TRBJ2-1, with 8 nucleotides matching TRBD2. Looked up from germline, CDR1 is SGHNT and CDR2 is YENEEA. There are 15 residues in the CDR3. V lost 4 bases to trimming and J lost 11 bases; unmatched junction nucleotides: 13.

This clonotype has a handful of counts. The chain carries TRBV27 and TRBJ2-7, with TRBD2 identical over 10 bases. Per the germline V gene, CDR1 is MNHEY and CDR2 is SMNVEV (reference sequence). V shed 0 bases and J 3 bases; nucleotides not matched to a gene: 5. The CDR3 spans 16 residues. The DNA of the CDR3 is TGTGCCAGCAGTTTATCCCCGCTAGCGGGAGACTACGAGCAGTACTTC. It is translated as CASSLSPLAGDYEQYF.

This clonotype came up a few times. This rearrangement joins TRBV4-1 to TRBJ2-1, with D maybe TRBD1 (6 bases). The V gene lost 4 bases and the J gene lost 7 bases, with 23 bases spanning the gap. Germline V CDR1 and CDR2: MGHRA, YSYEKL. The CDR3 totals 17 residues. The CDR3 DNA reads as TGCGCCAGCAGCCCCCCTCCCTGGCGGACAGCTAGTAATGAGCAGTTCTTC. It codes for CASSPPPWRTASNEQFF.

The chain is built from TRBV11-2 and TRBJ1-6, with TRBD1 identical over 7 bases. The CDR3 sequence is 15 residues long. Germline V lookup: CDR1 SGHAT, CDR2 FQNNGV. V shed 2 bases and J 4 bases; nucleotides not matched to a gene: 2. The CDR3: CASSLQGGYNSPLHF. The CDR3 DNA reads as TGTGCCAGCAGCTTACAGGGGGGTTATAATTCACCCCTCCACTTT. Complete variable domain (other parts from reference TRBV11-2 and TRBJ1-6): EAGVAQSPRYKIIEKRQSVAFWCNPISGHATLYWYQQILGQGPKLLIQFQNNGVVDDSQLPKDRFSAERLKGVDSTLKIQPAKLEDSAVYLCASSLQGGYNSPLHFGNGTRLTVT.

In its sample, this clonotype was seen a few times. The missing conserved phenylalanine or tryptophan at the end of this CDR3 makes a read error likely. This sequence joins TRBV6-2 or TRBV6-3 and TRBJ2-6; D perhaps matches TRBD2 (5 bases). Trimming shortened V by 11 bases and J by 0 bases, and 14 bases separated the two germline ends. CDR1 and CDR2 (germline): MNHEY, SVGEGT. The CDR3 totals 15 residues. CDR3 region: CAAFPAGSGANVLTL. CDR3 DNA sequence: TGTGCCGCCTTCCCGGCGGGCTCTGGGGCCAACGTCCTGACTTTA.

The chain has TRBV5-4 and TRBJ2-3, with 10 bases identical to TRBD2. Losses at the gene ends were 1 base for V and 6 bases for J; bases not matched to a gene: 8. Germline CDR1 is SGHNT and CDR2 is YYREEE (reference sequence). This CDR3 has 16 residues. CDR3 DNA: TGTGCCAGCAGCTTGCGGGCTAGCGGGAGATTGGATACGCAGTATTTT. Amino acids: CASSLRASGRLDTQYF.

Only a few counts were recorded for this clonotype. The chain uses TRBV5-4 and TRBJ2-5; TRBD2 matches at 13 bases. V shed 5 bases and J 3 bases; nucleotides not matched to a gene: 7. This CDR3 region has 16 residues. CDR1 and CDR2 from the germline V gene are SGHNT and YYREEE (reference sequence). CDR3 residues: CASRPGGTSGEETQYF. The DNA for the CDR3 is TGTGCCAGCAGGCCGGGGGGGACTAGCGGGGAAGAGACCCAGTACTTC.

The table lists this clonotype with a few counts. This chain uses TRBV28 with TRBJ2-2, with 12 bases aligning to TRBD2. The germline CDR1 and CDR2 sequences are MDHEN and SYDVKM. The CDR3 length is 18 residues. The V gene end was trimmed by 5 bases and the J gene end by 5 bases; junction bases not matched to a gene: 12. The CDR3 loop reads CASSPLAGGPMWTGELFF. CDR3 sequence (DNA): TGTGCCAGCAGTCCACTAGCGGGAGGCCCTATGTGGACCGGGGAGCTGTTTTTT. The variable domain in full, with the rest retrieved from reference TRBV28 and TRBJ2-2, is DVKVTQSSRYLVKRTGEKVFLECVQDMDHENMFWYRQDPGLGLRLIYFSYDVKMKEKGDIPEGYSVSREKKERFSLILESASTNQTSMYLCASSPLAGGPMWTGELFFGEGSRLTVL.

V and J are TRBV28 and TRBJ2-1; 7 bases map to TRBD2. The CDR3 spans 16 residues. The V and J ends lost 4 bases and 0 bases, in that order; junction bases with no gene match: 6. The germline CDR1 and CDR2 sequences are MDHEN and SYDVKM. The CDR3 nucleotides read TGTGCCAGCAGTTCAAGCGGGGCAAGCTCCTACAATGAGCAGTTCTTC. The encoded protein is CASSSSGASSYNEQFF.

The rearrangement joins TRBV12-3 or TRBV12-4 to TRBJ1-1; TRBD1 aligns across 9 bases. CDR3 length: 14 amino acids. Trimming cost V 6 bases and J 7 bases; bases outside gene matches: 9. CDR3 coding DNA: TGTGCCAGCAGGCCGGGACAGGGAGGCGGTGAAGCTTTCTTT. This translates into CASRPGQGGGEAFF.

At least ten counts were recorded for this clonotype. The V gene is TRBV29-1, the J gene TRBJ1-1; D is unresolved. Germline CDR1 SQVTM, CDR2 ANQGSEA. The CDR3 covers 8 residues. V was trimmed by 7 bases and J by 7 bases, leaving 4 bases between them. The CDR3 sequence is CSAREAFF. In nucleotides, the CDR3 is TGCAGCGCTCGTGAAGCTTTCTTT.

There are a few counts of this clonotype. This chain links TRBV12-3 or TRBV12-4 with TRBJ2-7; the D call may be TRBD1 or TRBD2 (5 bases each). The CDR3 extends over 18 amino acids. Trimming removed 5 bases from V and 5 bases from J, with 28 bases in between. The CDR3 reads CASSAYPGYGDRTDEQYF. In nucleotides, the CDR3 is TGTGCCAGCAGTGCATATCCAGGGTACGGGGACCGTACGGACGAGCAGTACTTC.